This record concerns one T cell receptor (beta chain) sequence. The data derive from a study of blood T cell repertoires in COVID-19. Across the whole study: Acute and convalescent COVID-19 samples came from the United States, Italy and Spain. In each case, the material was cDNA or gDNA derived from T cells, B-cell-depleted T cells, or PBMCs.

The CDR3 spans 17 residues. V was pared by 0 bases and J by 0 bases, with 6 bases of the junction left unmatched. CDR1 is SGHAT, CDR2 FQNNGV, per germline. Sequencing used immunoSEQ multiplex PCR; TCRdb keeps in-frame clones, though not all of them. The sample shows 250,000 to 300,000 clones, roughly 87% of them seen only once. The study drew participants aged about 18 to 89 years from some 23 US areas. Cohort 3 recovery required two negative PCRs, clearance, or symptom resolution. The chain has TRBV11-2 and TRBJ2-7; the match to TRBD2 covers 9 bases. The specimen sequenced was PBMCs or T cells enriched from blood (not recorded which). The receptor comes from a woman aged 30 to 39 who had recovered from COVID-19. The CDR3 bases are TGTGCCAGCAGCTTAGAGGTTCTAGCGGGGAGCTCCTACGAGCAGTACTTC. It codes for CASSLEVLAGSSYEQYF.